This T cell receptor (beta chain) was profiled in a study of cytomegalovirus exposure and HLA in healthy donors. Germline CDR1 reads MDHEN; CDR2 reads SYDVKM. The CDR3 has 15 residues. V lost 5 bases and J lost 4, with 14 bases in between. Vbeta (60) and Jbeta (13) primers were used in the PCR. Repertoires were generated with immunoSEQ multiplex PCR, while TCRdb's copy carries only in-frame clones and drops some. The table records about 170,000 clones, around 73% of them present only once. A word on this clone: Its antigen remains unknown.

Study-wide results and caveats: Researchers had no immune exposure information except CMV serostatus available.

The clonotype comes from a woman under 30 in good health and CMV-seropositive. V gene TRBV28 combines with J gene TRBJ2-2; maybe TRBD1 (5 bases). The sample consisted of PBMCs. CDR3 bases: TGTGCCAGCAGTCTCCTCCGGCAGGGCACCGGGGAGCTGTTTTTT. It specifies CASSLLRQGTGELFF.